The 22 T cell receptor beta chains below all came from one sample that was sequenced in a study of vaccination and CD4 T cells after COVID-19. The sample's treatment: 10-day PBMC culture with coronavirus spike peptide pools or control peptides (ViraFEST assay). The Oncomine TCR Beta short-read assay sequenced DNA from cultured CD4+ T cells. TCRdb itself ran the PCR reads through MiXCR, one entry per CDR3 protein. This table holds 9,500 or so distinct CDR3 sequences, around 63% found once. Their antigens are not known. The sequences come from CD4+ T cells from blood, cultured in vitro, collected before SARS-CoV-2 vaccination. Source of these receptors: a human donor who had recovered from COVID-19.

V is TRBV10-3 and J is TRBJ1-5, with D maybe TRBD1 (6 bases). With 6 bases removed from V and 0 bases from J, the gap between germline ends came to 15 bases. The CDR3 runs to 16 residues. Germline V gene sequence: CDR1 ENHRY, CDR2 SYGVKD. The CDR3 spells CAISPYGGNSNQPQHF. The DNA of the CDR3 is TGTGCCATCAGCCCCTACGGGGGCAATAGCAATCAGCCCCAGCATTTT.

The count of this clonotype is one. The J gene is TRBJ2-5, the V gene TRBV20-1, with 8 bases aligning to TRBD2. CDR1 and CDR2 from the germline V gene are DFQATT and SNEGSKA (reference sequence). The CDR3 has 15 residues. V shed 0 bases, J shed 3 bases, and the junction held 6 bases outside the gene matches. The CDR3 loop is CSARDSGGEKETQYF. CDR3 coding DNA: TGCAGTGCTAGAGATTCGGGGGGGGAGAAAGAGACCCAGTACTTC.

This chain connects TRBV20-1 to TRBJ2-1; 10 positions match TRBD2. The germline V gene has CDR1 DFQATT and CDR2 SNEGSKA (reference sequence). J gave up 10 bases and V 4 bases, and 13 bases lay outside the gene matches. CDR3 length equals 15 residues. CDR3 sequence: CSATGSLAGAPEQFF. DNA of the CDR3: TGCAGTGCTACGGGTTCCCTAGCGGGAGCCCCGGAGCAGTTCTTC.

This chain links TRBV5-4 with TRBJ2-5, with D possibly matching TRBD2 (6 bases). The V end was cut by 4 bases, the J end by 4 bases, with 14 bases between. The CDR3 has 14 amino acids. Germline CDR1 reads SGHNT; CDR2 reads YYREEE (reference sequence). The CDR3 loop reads CASSPGGGGETQYF. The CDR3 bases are TGTGCCAGCAGCCCCGGGGGTGGCGGAGAGACCCAGTACTTC.

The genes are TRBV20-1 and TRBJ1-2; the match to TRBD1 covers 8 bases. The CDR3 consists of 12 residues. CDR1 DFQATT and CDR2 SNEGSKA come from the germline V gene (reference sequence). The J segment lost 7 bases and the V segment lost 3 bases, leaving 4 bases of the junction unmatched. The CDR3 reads CSARSQGGGYTF. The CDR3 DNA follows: TGCAGTGCTAGGTCACAGGGGGGTGGCTACACCTTC.

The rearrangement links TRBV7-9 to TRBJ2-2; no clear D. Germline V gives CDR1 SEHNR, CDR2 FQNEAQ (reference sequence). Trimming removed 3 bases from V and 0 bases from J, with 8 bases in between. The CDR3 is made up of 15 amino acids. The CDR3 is CASSLGYSNTGELFF. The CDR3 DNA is TGTGCCAGCAGCTTGGGTTACTCGAACACCGGGGAGCTGTTTTTT. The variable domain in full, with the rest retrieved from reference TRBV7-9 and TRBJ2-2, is DTGVSQNPRHKITKRGQNVTFRCDPISEHNRLYWYRQTLGQGPEFLTYFQNEAQLEKSRLLSDRFSAERPKGSFSTLEIQRTEQGDSAMYLCASSLGYSNTGELFFGEGSRLTVL.

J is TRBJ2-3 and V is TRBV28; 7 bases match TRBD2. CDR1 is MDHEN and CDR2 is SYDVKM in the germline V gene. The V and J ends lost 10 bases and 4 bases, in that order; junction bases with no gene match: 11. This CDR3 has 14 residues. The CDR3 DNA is TGTGCCACGGGAGATGCGGGAGCCCCAGATACGCAGTATTTT. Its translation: CATGDAGAPDTQYF.

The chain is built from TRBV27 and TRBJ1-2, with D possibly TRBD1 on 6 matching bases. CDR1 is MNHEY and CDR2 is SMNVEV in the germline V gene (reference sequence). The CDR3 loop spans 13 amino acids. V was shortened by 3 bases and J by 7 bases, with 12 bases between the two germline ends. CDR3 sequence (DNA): TGTGCCAGCAGTTTTGGGGGCTCGGGTGGCTACACCTTC. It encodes CASSFGGSGGYTF.

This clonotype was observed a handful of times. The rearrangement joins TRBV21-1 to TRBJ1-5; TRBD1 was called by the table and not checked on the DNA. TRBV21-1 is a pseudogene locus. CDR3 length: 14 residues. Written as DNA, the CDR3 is TGTGCCAGCAGCAAAAGCCGGGCCAATCAGCCCCAGCATTTT. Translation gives CASSKSRANQPQHF.

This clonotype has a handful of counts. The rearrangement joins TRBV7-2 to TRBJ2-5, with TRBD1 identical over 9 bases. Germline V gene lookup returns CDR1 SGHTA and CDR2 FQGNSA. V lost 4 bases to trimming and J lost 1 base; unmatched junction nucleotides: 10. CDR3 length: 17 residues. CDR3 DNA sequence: TGTGCCAGCAGCTCTCCGGACAGGGGTTGGGGCCAAGAGACCCAGTACTTC. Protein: CASSSPDRGWGQETQYF.

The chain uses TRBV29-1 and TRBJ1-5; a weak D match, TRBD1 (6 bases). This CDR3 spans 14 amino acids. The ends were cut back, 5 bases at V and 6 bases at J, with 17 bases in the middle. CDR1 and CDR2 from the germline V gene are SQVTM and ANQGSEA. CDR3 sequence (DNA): TGCAGCGTTCGTCGCGGGGGGGGCGGTCAGCCCCAGCATTTT. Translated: CSVRRGGGGQPQHF.

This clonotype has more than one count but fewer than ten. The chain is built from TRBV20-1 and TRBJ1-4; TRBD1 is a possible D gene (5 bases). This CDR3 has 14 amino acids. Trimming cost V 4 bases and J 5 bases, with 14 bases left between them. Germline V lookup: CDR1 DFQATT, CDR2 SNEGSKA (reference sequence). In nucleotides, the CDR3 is TGCAGTGCTACCACCCCAGCAGGGAATGAAAAACTGTTTTTT. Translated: CSATTPAGNEKLFF.

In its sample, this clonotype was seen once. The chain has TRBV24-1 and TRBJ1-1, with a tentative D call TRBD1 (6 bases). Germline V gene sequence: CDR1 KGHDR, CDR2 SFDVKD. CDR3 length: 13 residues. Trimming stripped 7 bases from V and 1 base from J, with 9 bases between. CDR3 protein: CATRDRRNTEAFF. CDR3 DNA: TGTGCCACCAGAGACAGGAGGAACACTGAAGCTTTCTTT.

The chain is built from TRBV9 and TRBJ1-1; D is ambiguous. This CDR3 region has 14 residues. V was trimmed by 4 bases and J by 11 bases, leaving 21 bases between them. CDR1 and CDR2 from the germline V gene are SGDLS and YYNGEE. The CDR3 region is CASSPRPDLERAFF. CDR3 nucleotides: TGTGCCAGCAGCCCCCGCCCAGACTTAGAGCGGGCTTTCTTT.

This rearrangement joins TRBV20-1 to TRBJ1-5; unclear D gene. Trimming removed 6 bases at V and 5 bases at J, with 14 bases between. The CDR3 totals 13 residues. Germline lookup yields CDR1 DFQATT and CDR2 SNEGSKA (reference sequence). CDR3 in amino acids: CSARLGSDQPQHF. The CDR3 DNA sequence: TGCAGTGCCAGGTTGGGGTCCGATCAGCCCCAGCATTTT.

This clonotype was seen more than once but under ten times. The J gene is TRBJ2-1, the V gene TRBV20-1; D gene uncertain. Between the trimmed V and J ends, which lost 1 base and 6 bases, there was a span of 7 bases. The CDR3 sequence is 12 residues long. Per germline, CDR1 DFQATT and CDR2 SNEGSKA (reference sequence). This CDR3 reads CSARGEVNEQFF. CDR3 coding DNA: TGCAGTGCTAGAGGAGAGGTCAATGAGCAGTTCTTC.

For the CDR3, the DNA is TGTGCCAGCAACCCCCCATCCTGGGACATTCAGTACTTC. Protein: CASNPPSWDIQYF. This chain links TRBV6-2 or TRBV6-3 with TRBJ2-4, with D unresolved. Germline assignment: CDR1 MNHEY and CDR2 SVGEGT. The ends were cut back, 7 bases at V and 8 bases at J, with 15 bases in the middle. CDR3 length: 13 amino acids.

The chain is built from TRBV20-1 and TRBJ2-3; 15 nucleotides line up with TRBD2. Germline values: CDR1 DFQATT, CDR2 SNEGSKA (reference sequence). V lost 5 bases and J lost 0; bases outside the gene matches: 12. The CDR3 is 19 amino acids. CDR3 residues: CSAHHQPGLAGGSTDTQYF. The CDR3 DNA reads TGCAGTGCTCATCATCAGCCGGGACTAGCGGGAGGTAGCACAGATACGCAGTATTTT.

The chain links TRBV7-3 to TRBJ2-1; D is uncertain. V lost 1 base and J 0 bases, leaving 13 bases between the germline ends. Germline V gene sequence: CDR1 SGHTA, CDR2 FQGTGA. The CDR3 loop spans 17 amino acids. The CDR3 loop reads CASSLNPAVGSYNEQFF. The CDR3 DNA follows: TGTGCCAGCAGCTTAAATCCCGCTGTTGGCTCCTACAATGAGCAGTTCTTC.

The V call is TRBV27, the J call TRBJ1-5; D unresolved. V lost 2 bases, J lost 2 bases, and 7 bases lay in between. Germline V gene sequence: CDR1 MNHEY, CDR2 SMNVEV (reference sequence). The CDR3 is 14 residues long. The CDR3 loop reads CASSLEGGNQPQHF. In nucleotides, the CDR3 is TGTGCCAGCAGTTTAGAAGGTGGCAATCAGCCCCAGCATTTT.

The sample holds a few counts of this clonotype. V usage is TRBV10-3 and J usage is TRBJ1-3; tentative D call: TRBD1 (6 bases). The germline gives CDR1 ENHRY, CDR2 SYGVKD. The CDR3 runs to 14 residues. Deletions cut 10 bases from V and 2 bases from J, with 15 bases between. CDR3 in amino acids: CATRDTGPGNTIYF. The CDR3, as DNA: TGTGCCACCCGGGACACAGGTCCTGGAAACACCATATATTTT.

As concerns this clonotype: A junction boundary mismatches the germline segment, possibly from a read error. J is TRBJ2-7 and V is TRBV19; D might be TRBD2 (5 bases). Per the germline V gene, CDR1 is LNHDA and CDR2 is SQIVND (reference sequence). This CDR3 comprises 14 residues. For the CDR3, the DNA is TGTGCCAGTAGTATAGGTCCGGCGGGCCTCGAGCGGTACTTC. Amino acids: CASSIGPAGLERYF.